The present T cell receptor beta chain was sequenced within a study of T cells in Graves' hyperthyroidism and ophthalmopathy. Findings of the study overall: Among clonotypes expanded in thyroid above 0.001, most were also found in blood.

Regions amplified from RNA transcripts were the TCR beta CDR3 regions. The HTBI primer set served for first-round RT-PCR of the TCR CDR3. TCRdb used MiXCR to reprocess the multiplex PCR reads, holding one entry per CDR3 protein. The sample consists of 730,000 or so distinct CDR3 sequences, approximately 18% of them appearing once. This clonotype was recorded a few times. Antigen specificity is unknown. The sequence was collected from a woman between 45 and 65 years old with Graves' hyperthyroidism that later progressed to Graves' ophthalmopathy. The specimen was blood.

This CDR3 reads CASSQERDRVGGYTF. The CDR3 DNA reads as TGTGCCAGCAGCCAAGAAAGGGACAGGGTTGGCGGCTACACCTTC. J is TRBJ1-2 and V is TRBV14; 9 positions match TRBD1. J gave up 8 bases and V 0 bases, and 7 bases lay outside the gene matches. Germline V gene lookup returns CDR1 SGHDN and CDR2 FVKESK. The CDR3 sequence is 15 residues long.